Below are 22 T cell receptor beta chains sequenced from a single sample in a study of T cells in Graves' hyperthyroidism and ophthalmopathy. TCR beta CDR3 regions were amplified from RNA. A first-round RT-PCR of the TCR CDR3 used the HTBI primer set. MiXCR was run by TCRdb on the multiplex PCR reads, yielding one entry per CDR3 protein. The repertoire holds about 690,000 distinct CDR3 sequences, with roughly 17% as singletons. The sample was blood. Source of these receptors: a man aged 45-60 years with Graves' hyperthyroidism.

Details on this clonotype: A much more abundant neighbour one base away suggests this may be a read error. The V and J genes are TRBV7-2 and TRBJ2-1; D is possibly TRBD2 (6 bases). This CDR3 is 16 amino acids long. Looked up from germline, CDR1 is SGHTA and CDR2 is FQGNSA. V shed 2 bases and J shed 0 bases, with 11 bases lying between them. The CDR3 reads CASSLPAGSSYNEQFF. Here the CDR3 DNA reads TGTGCCAGCAGCTTACCCGCGGGAAGCTCCTACAATGAGCAGTTCTTC.

This clonotype was seen a handful of times. The junction shows a germline mismatch at one end, possibly a read error. CDR3 coding DNA: TGTGCCAGCAATTACCGAGAGGGGGACAGCCTGTTCGATGAGCAGTTCTTC. This translates into CASNYREGDSLFDEQFF. The J gene is TRBJ2-1, the V gene TRBV6-2 or TRBV6-3; 7 bases map to TRBD1. Germline CDR1 is MNHEY and CDR2 is SVGEGT. The CDR3 spans 17 residues.

This clonotype was seen repeatedly, ten times or more. The chain uses TRBV7-2 and TRBJ2-4; D perhaps matches TRBD1 (6 bases). CDR1 and CDR2 from the germline V gene are SGHTA and FQGNSA. V shed 3 bases and J shed 2 bases, with 11 bases lying between them. The CDR3 extends over 15 amino acids. CDR3 nucleotide sequence: TGTGCCAGCAGCTTCTTCGGGACACCCAAAAACATTCAGTACTTC. Amino acids: CASSFFGTPKNIQYF.

This chain links TRBV29-1 with TRBJ2-7; TRBD2 might be the D (5 bases). The CDR3 totals 11 residues. V dropped 6 bases and J dropped 9 bases, with 15 bases sitting between them. Germline V CDR1 and CDR2: SQVTM, ANQGSEA. CDR3 nucleotide sequence: TGCAGCGTGCCCGAGGGCTCGGGGCAGTACTTC. This translates into CSVPEGSGQYF.

This clonotype appeared many times. This chain uses TRBV2 with TRBJ1-3; D ambiguous. Trimming removed 0 bases from V and 0 bases from J, with 6 bases in between. Germline V gene data show CDR1 as SNHLY and CDR2 as FYNNEI. CDR3 length: 15 residues. The CDR3 bases are TGTGCCAGCAGTGAAGCAAGCCGCTCTGGAAACACCATATATTTT. Translation gives CASSEASRSGNTIYF.

This clonotype has ten or more counts. This chain connects TRBV2 to TRBJ1-2; no reliable D call. Per germline, CDR1 SNHLY and CDR2 FYNNEI. V shed 4 bases and J shed 8 bases, with 11 bases lying between them. CDR3 size: 12 residues. As DNA, the CDR3 is TGTGCCAGCAGTGGCCCCGCGGCAGGCTACACCTTC. Protein sequence: CASSGPAAGYTF.

This clonotype was found a few times. V is TRBV29-1 and J is TRBJ1-5; D may be TRBD1 (6 bases). Germline lookup yields CDR1 SQVTM and CDR2 ANQGSEA. V lost 6 bases, J lost 6 bases, and 15 bases lay in between. The CDR3 runs to 13 residues. The CDR3 DNA follows: TGCAGCGTGGAAACAGGGTACGGTCAGCCCCAGCATTTT. Its translation: CSVETGYGQPQHF.

A word on this clonotype: A much larger clone lies a single base off, so this may be a read error. The V and J genes are TRBV12-3 or TRBV12-4 and TRBJ2-5; D is unclear. The CDR3 totals 12 residues. CDR3 region: CASRLDSLAKYF. CDR3 nucleotides: TGTGCCAGCAGGTTAGATTCCCTGGCTAAGTACTTC.

The gene calls are TRBV30 and TRBJ2-1, with D perhaps matching TRBD2 (5 bases). The germline V and J ends were trimmed by 1 base and 4 bases, with 11 bases remaining between them. The CDR3 is 14 amino acids. The germline CDR1 and CDR2 sequences are GTSNPN and SVGIG (reference sequence). The CDR3 nucleotides read TGTGCCTGGAGTGACATGAGCGGTTACAATGAGCAGTTCTTC. This sequence encodes CAWSDMSGYNEQFF.

The V gene is TRBV19, the J gene TRBJ1-1; no clear D. Germline V gene sequence: CDR1 LNHDA, CDR2 SQIVND (reference sequence). Trimming removed 3 bases at V and 1 base at J, with 9 bases between. The CDR3 is made up of 14 amino acids. DNA for the CDR3: TGTGCCAGTAGTATCCGTACACGGAACACTGAAGCTTTCTTT. Translation: CASSIRTRNTEAFF.

The chain carries TRBV7-9 and TRBJ1-5; D possibly corresponds to TRBD1 (5 bases). The germline gives CDR1 SEHNR, CDR2 FQNEAQ (reference sequence). The CDR3 sequence is 15 residues long. Trimming shortened V by 5 bases and J by 4 bases, and 15 bases separated the two germline ends. The CDR3: CASSVDQGYNQPQHF. The CDR3 DNA reads TGTGCCAGCAGCGTAGATCAGGGTTATAATCAGCCCCAGCATTTT.

The chain couples TRBV19 to TRBJ1-5; weak D call: TRBD1 (5 bases). The CDR3 totals 16 residues. Germline CDR1 and CDR2: LNHDA and SQIVND (reference sequence). V was shortened by 7 bases and J by 0 bases, with 16 bases between the two germline ends. CDR3 nucleotides: TGTGCCAGTACCCTTGGGGCAGCTAATAGCAATCAGCCCCAGCATTTT. Its translation is CASTLGAANSNQPQHF.

This clonotype was recorded many times. Germline is not matched at one junction end, which may reflect a read error. The chain couples TRBV28 to TRBJ2-2; 10 nucleotides align to TRBD2. The CDR3 is 13 residues long. Per the germline V gene, CDR1 is MDHEN and CDR2 is SYDVKM. CDR3 DNA: TGTGCGAGCAGAGCGGGAGGGACCGGGGAGCTGTTTTTT. Its translation is CASRAGGTGELFF.

The chain couples TRBV19 to TRBJ1-2, with a tentative D call TRBD1 (5 bases). This CDR3 region has 15 residues. V gave up 9 bases and J gave up 0 bases, with 17 bases separating them. Germline CDR1 reads LNHDA; CDR2 reads SQIVND (reference sequence). Written as DNA, the CDR3 is TGTGCCAGCCGTCGAACAGGACTTACTAACTATGGCTACACCTTC. Protein: CASRRTGLTNYGYTF.

The gene calls are TRBV9 and TRBJ1-2, with D hard to call. The CDR3 contains 12 residues. The germline V gene has CDR1 SGDLS and CDR2 YYNGEE. V lost 1 base, J lost 4 bases, and 5 bases lay in between. CDR3 amino acids: CASSVTSYGYTF. In nucleotides, the CDR3 is TGTGCCAGCAGCGTAACAAGCTATGGCTACACCTTC.

This clonotype was seen repeatedly, ten times or more. This rearrangement joins TRBV28 to TRBJ1-1; 7 nucleotides align to TRBD1. Germline V CDR1 and CDR2: MDHEN, SYDVKM. The CDR3 has 14 amino acids. Trimming cost V 5 bases and J 4 bases; bases outside gene matches: 7. The CDR3 here is CASSPDRTTTEAFF. The CDR3 DNA reads TGTGCCAGCAGTCCGGACAGGACGACCACTGAAGCTTTCTTT.

Note on this clonotype: The junction shows a germline mismatch at one end, possibly a read error. The genes are TRBV14 and TRBJ1-1, with 8 bases lining up with TRBD1. The V gene's germline CDR1 is SGHDN and CDR2 FVKESK. This CDR3 is 16 amino acids long. The CDR3 is CASSQVQGVMNTEVFF. The CDR3 DNA reads TGTGCCAGCAGCCAGGTACAGGGGGTCATGAACACTGAAGTTTTCTTT. The full variable domain, rest sourced from reference TRBV14 and TRBJ1-1, is EAGVTQFPSHSVIEKGQTVTLRCDPISGHDNLYWYRRVMGKEIKFLLHFVKESKQDESGMPNNRFLAERTGGTYSTLKVQPAELEDSGVYFCASSQVQGVMNTEVFFGQGTRLTVV.

This clonotype was observed at least ten times. The V call is TRBV20-1, the J call TRBJ2-7, with 13 bases aligning to TRBD2. V was clipped by 0 bases and J by 1 base; unmatched bases: 6. This CDR3 is built from 17 residues. CDR1 DFQATT and CDR2 SNEGSKA come from the germline V gene (reference sequence). Here the CDR3 DNA reads TGCAGTGCTAGAGATCGCCTGACTAGCGGGAGGTCCTACGAGCAGTACTTC. This translates into CSARDRLTSGRSYEQYF.

There are many counts of this clonotype. The rearrangement joins TRBV30 to TRBJ1-1, with TRBD1 as a possible D gene (5 bases). The CDR3 contains 15 residues. V lost 4 bases, J lost 3 bases, and 18 bases lay in between. Germline CDR1 is GTSNPN and CDR2 is SVGIG (reference sequence). The CDR3 spells CAWKIQGVRDTEAFF. CDR3 in DNA: TGTGCCTGGAAAATCCAGGGCGTCCGTGACACTGAAGCTTTCTTT.

This clonotype showed up just a few times. The rearrangement uses TRBV7-2 and TRBJ1-1; D is undetermined. V was pared by 2 bases and J by 7 bases, with 11 bases between. The CDR3 runs 13 residues. Germline CDR1 reads SGHTA; CDR2 reads FQGNSA. As DNA, the CDR3 is TGTGCCAGCAGCTTATTGGCAGCAAATGAAGCTTTCTTT. Amino acids: CASSLLAANEAFF.

The chain employs TRBV27 and TRBJ1-2; D uncertain. From germline, CDR1 is MNHEY and CDR2 SMNVEV (reference sequence). Trimming stripped 6 bases from V and 4 bases from J, with 15 bases between. This CDR3 region has 14 residues. The CDR3 loop is CASRAVLTSYGYTF. The CDR3 DNA reads TGTGCCAGCAGGGCAGTCCTTACTAGCTATGGCTACACCTTC.

To note about this clonotype: A single base separates this from a much larger clone, so it may be a read error. The J gene is TRBJ2-7, the V gene TRBV28; no firm D call. The V end lost 6 bases, the J end lost 0 bases, and 9 bases lay between the germline ends. The germline V gene encodes CDR1 MDHEN and CDR2 SYDVKM. CDR3 size: 13 residues. The CDR3 region is CASSWSGSYEQYF. CDR3 nucleotides: TGTGCCAGCAGCTGGTCCGGCTCCTACGAGCAGTACTTC.